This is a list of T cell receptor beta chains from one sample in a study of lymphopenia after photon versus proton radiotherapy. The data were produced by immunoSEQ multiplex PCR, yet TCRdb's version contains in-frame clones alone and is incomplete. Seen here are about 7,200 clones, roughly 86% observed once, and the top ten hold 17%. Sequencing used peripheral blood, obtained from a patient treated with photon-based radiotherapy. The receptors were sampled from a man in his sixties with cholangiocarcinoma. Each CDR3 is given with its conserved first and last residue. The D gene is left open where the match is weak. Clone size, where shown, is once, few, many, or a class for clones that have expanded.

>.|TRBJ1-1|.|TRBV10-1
TGCGCCAGCATGGACAACATGAACACTGAAGCTTTCTTT
CASMDNMNTEAFF
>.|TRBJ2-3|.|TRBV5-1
TGCGCCAGCAGCCTTCAAAACACAGATACGCAGTATTTT
CASSLQNTDTQYF
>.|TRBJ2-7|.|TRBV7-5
TGTGCCGGGTCGTGGCGTGTGCAGTACTTC
CAGSWRVQYF
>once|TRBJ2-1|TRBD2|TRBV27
TGTGCCAGCAGTTTAAGCGGGAGCTCCTACAATGAGCAGTTCTTC
CASSLSGSSYNEQFF
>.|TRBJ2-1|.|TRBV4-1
TGCGCCAGCAGCAGCGTAGGGGGAGAGGGCAATGAGCAGTTCTTC
CASSSVGGEGNEQFF
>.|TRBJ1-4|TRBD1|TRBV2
TGTGCCAGCACTCAAACGGGACAGCTTGAAAAACTGTTTTTT
CASTQTGQLEKLFF
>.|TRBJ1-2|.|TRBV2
TGTGCCAGCAGTGAACCGGGTCTCAACTATGGCTACACCTTC
CASSEPGLNYGYTF
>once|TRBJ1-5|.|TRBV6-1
TGTGCCAGCAGTGAAGTAGGGAGGAGCAATCAGCCCCAGCATTTT
CASSEVGRSNQPQHF
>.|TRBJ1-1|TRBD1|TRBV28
TGTGCCAGCAGTCTTTCCGGACAGGGGAACACTGAAGCTTTCTTT
CASSLSGQGNTEAFF
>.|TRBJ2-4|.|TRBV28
TGTGCCAGCAGTTTAGACAGAAAGGGAGCCAAAAACATTCAGTACTTC
CASSLDRKGAKNIQYF
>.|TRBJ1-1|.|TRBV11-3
TGTGCCAGCAGCTTCCGAACAGATAACACTGAAGCTTTCTTT
CASSFRTDNTEAFF
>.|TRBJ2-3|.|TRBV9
TGTGCCAGCAGCGACCCAGGTAGCGGCTACACAGATACGCAGTATTTT
CASSDPGSGYTDTQYF
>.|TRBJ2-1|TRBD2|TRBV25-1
TGTGCCAGCAGTGAACCTAGCGGGAGTGGCAATGAGCAGTTCTTC
CASSEPSGSGNEQFF
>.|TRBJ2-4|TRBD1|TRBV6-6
TGTGCCAGCAGTGGGTGGGGGACAGAAAACATTCAGTACTTC
CASSGWGTENIQYF
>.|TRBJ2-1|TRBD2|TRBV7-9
TGTGCCATCGCCGCGGACCCCGGGACTAGCGGGACCTACAATGAGCAGTTCTTC
CAIAADPGTSGTYNEQFF
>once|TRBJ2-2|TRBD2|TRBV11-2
TGTGCCAGCAGCTCCCAAGATAGCGGGAGTTCCCACTTCACCGGGGAGCTGTTTTTT
CASSSQDSGSSHFTGELFF
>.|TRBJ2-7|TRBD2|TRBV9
TGTGCCAGCAGCGGTCGACTAGCGGGGGGGCCCTACGAGCAGTACTTC
CASSGRLAGGPYEQYF
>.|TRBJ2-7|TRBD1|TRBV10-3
TGTGCCATCAGTGGAACGGACAGGGAATCCCAATACGAGCAGTACTTC
CAISGTDRESQYEQYF
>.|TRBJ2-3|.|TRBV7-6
TGTGCCAGCAGTCCTCCTAGAGGCCCAGATACGCAGTATTTT
CASSPPRGPDTQYF
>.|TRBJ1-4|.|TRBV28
TGTGCCAGCAGTTTGAGAGGACAGCGAGGTGAAAAACTGTTTTTT
CASSLRGQRGEKLFF
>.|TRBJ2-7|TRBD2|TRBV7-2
TGTGCCAGCAGATCGAGGGGGACTAGCTCCTACGAGCAGTACTTC
CASRSRGTSSYEQYF
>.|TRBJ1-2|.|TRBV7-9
TGTGCCAGCAGCACCAGTAACTATGGCTACACCTTC
CASSTSNYGYTF
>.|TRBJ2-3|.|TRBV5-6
TGTGCCAGCAGCTTTCCTAAGGAGATCACAGATACGCAGTATTTT
CASSFPKEITDTQYF
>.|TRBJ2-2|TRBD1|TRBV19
TGTGCCACTCTCGGACAGGGGTTCGCAACGAACACCGGGGAGCTGTTTTTT
CATLGQGFATNTGELFF
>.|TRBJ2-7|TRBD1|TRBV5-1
TGCGCCAGCAGCACCGCCGGGACAGGGTCCGAGCAGTACTTC
CASSTAGTGSEQYF
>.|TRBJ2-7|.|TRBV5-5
TGTGCCAGCAGCTTATCCACTTACGAGCAGTACTTC
CASSLSTYEQYF
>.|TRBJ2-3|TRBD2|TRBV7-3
TGTGCCAGCAGCTTAACGACTAGCGGGGGGGATACGCAGTATTTT
CASSLTTSGGDTQYF
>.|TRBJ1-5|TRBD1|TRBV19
TGTGCCAGTAGTTGGGGACAGGGGCGAAATCAGCCCCAGCATTTT
CASSWGQGRNQPQHF